The 27 T cell receptor beta chains reported below all come from one sample, sequenced in a study of cytomegalovirus exposure and HLA in healthy donors. The PCR used 60 Vbeta and 13 Jbeta primers. Some clones are missing from TCRdb's copy, which holds only in-frame ones; the method was immunoSEQ multiplex PCR. The sample consists of more than 85,000 clones, approximately 80% of them appearing once. Sequenced sample: PBMCs. These receptors all stem from a woman aged 55-70 years in good health and CMV-seropositive.

This chain uses TRBV2 with TRBJ2-3; D may be TRBD2 (6 bases). Germline assignment: CDR1 SNHLY and CDR2 FYNNEI. Deletions cut 6 bases from V and 0 bases from J, with 10 bases between. This CDR3 is built from 14 residues. The CDR3 nucleotides read TGTGCCAGCAGGGGGGGAATGAGCACAGATACGCAGTATTTT. As protein: CASRGGMSTDTQYF.

Only a few counts were recorded for this clone. CDR3 protein: CASRQGGGWRASYNEQFF. CDR3 DNA sequence: TGCGCCAGCCGCCAGGGTGGTGGGTGGAGGGCCTCCTACAATGAGCAGTTCTTC. This chain uses TRBV10-2 with TRBJ2-1, with TRBD2 as a possible D gene (6 bases). The CDR3 consists of 18 residues. V shed 8 bases and J shed 0 bases, with 23 bases lying between them. Germline V gene lookup returns CDR1 WSHSY and CDR2 SAAADI.

This chain links TRBV7-6 with TRBJ1-5, with a tentative D call TRBD1 (5 bases). CDR3 length: 16 residues. Trimming stripped 3 bases from V and 3 bases from J, with 15 bases between. The germline V gene encodes CDR1 SGHVS and CDR2 FNYEAQ. In DNA, the CDR3 is TGTGCCAGCAGCTTGGGCCGCCCACAGGCCAATCAGCCCCAGCATTTT. The encoded protein is CASSLGRPQANQPQHF.

V and J are TRBV11-3 and TRBJ2-1; 11 positions agree with TRBD2. CDR1 is SGHNT, CDR2 YENEEA, per germline. The V segment lost 2 bases and the J segment 4 bases; nucleotides outside the gene matches: 4. This CDR3 is 16 amino acids long. CDR3 loop: CASSLHGTSGYNEQFF. For the CDR3, the DNA is TGTGCCAGCAGCTTACATGGGACTAGCGGTTACAATGAGCAGTTCTTC.

The V and J genes are TRBV4-1 and TRBJ2-3; D call uncertain. The CDR3 consists of 15 residues. CDR1 is MGHRA and CDR2 is YSYEKL in the germline V gene. Trimming removed 1 base at V and 2 bases at J, with 10 bases between. CDR3 protein: CASSQGLDYTDTQYF. DNA of the CDR3: TGCGCCAGCAGCCAAGGGTTAGATTACACAGATACGCAGTATTTT.

The chain is built from TRBV19 and TRBJ1-4; a weak D match, TRBD1 (6 bases). V lost 6 bases, J lost 5 bases, and 19 bases lay in between. In germline, CDR1 is LNHDA, CDR2 SQIVND (reference sequence). The CDR3 is 16 residues long. The CDR3 DNA reads as TGTGCCAGTAGAGGGGGGGGGCAGGGCTCGAATGAAAAACTGTTTTTT. It yields the protein CASRGGGQGSNEKLFF.

The J gene is TRBJ2-7, the V gene TRBV7-9, with 8 bases that match TRBD1. CDR3 length: 14 residues. The germline gives CDR1 SEHNR, CDR2 FQNEAQ (reference sequence). V shed 3 bases and J 2 bases; nucleotides not matched to a gene: 3. The CDR3 nucleotides are TGTGCCAGCAGCTTCGGGACAGGCACCTACGAGCAGTACTTC. Its protein is CASSFGTGTYEQYF.

This chain uses TRBV7-3 with TRBJ2-3; maybe TRBD2 (7 bases). This CDR3 spans 17 amino acids. Germline CDR1 reads SGHTA; CDR2 reads FQGTGA. Trimming removed 5 bases at V and 3 bases at J, with 21 bases between. The DNA for the CDR3 is TGTGCCAGCAGCCTGGACTGGGAGAGGGGGGGGACAGATACGCAGTATTTT. Protein sequence: CASSLDWERGGTDTQYF.

This clone has more than one count but fewer than ten. J is TRBJ1-5 and V is TRBV2; TRBD1 is a possible D gene (5 bases). V gave up 6 bases and J gave up 4 bases, with 16 bases separating them. Germline loops: CDR1 SNHLY, CDR2 FYNNEI. The CDR3 consists of 15 residues. The CDR3 is CASSLGRQLNQPQHF. CDR3 bases: TGTGCCAGCAGCCTAGGTCGACAGCTTAATCAGCCCCAGCATTTT.

V gene TRBV10-3 combines with J gene TRBJ2-4, with a weak D call TRBD2 (7 bases). Trimming shortened V by 3 bases and J by 4 bases, and 16 bases separated the two germline ends. The CDR3 is 16 residues long. Looked up from germline, CDR1 is ENHRY and CDR2 is SYGVKD. CDR3 sequence: CAISEFQGRGKNIQYF. In DNA, the CDR3 is TGTGCCATCAGTGAATTTCAGGGGAGGGGAAAAAACATTCAGTACTTC.

The V gene is TRBV5-1, the J gene TRBJ1-2; tentative D call: TRBD1 (6 bases). V shed 5 bases and J shed 3 bases, with 11 bases lying between them. CDR1 is SGHRS and CDR2 is YFSETQ in the germline V gene. CDR3 length: 13 amino acids. The CDR3 protein is CASRYSGDYGYTF. CDR3 bases: TGCGCCAGCAGATATTCAGGGGACTATGGCTACACCTTC.

The genes are TRBV5-6 and TRBJ2-7, with D maybe TRBD1 (6 bases). CDR1 SGHDT and CDR2 YYEEEE come from the germline V gene. Trimming left V 6 bases short and J 2 bases short, with 12 bases between. The CDR3 has 13 residues. As DNA, the CDR3 is TGTGCCAGCATCCAACAGGGAGCCTACGAGCAGTACTTC. The encoded protein is CASIQQGAYEQYF.

This sequence joins TRBV4-2 and TRBJ2-7; 7 nucleotides agree with TRBD2. Per germline, CDR1 LGHNA and CDR2 YNFKEQ. CDR3 length equals 15 residues. The V and J ends lost 1 base and 2 bases, in that order; junction bases with no gene match: 5. The chain's CDR3 is CASSQGLAEAYEQYF. The CDR3 nucleotides are TGTGCCAGCAGCCAAGGTCTAGCGGAGGCCTACGAGCAGTACTTC.

This clone appeared once. The chain recombines TRBV11-2 with TRBJ2-3, with 7 bases identical to TRBD2. From germline, CDR1 is SGHAT and CDR2 FQNNGV. The CDR3 sequence is 16 residues long. With 3 bases clipped from V and 0 bases from J, the junction kept 6 bases outside the gene matches. CDR3 nucleotide sequence: TGTGCCAGCAGCTTCGGGAGGAGCGGGAGCACAGATACGCAGTATTTT. Residues: CASSFGRSGSTDTQYF.

V gene TRBV5-1 combines with J gene TRBJ2-3; 9 bases match TRBD2. CDR1 and CDR2 from the germline V gene are SGHRS and YFSETQ. The CDR3 totals 16 residues. V was pared by 0 bases and J by 6 bases, with 8 bases of the junction left unmatched. The CDR3 reads CASSLALAGLGDTQYF. DNA of the CDR3: TGCGCCAGCAGCTTGGCACTAGCGGGTTTGGGGGATACGCAGTATTTT. The variable domain in full, completed from reference TRBV5-1 and TRBJ2-3, reads KAGVTQTPRYLIKTRGQQVTLSCSPISGHRSVSWYQQTPGQGLQFLFEYFSETQRNKGNFPGRFSGRQFSNSRSEMNVSTLELGDSALYLCASSLALAGLGDTQYFGPGTRLTVL.

This sequence joins TRBV19 and TRBJ2-1; D perhaps matches TRBD2 (6 bases). This CDR3 has 16 residues. Germline values: CDR1 LNHDA, CDR2 SQIVND (reference sequence). The ends were cut back, 2 bases at V and 2 bases at J, with 13 bases in the middle. The CDR3 here is CASSILGGTTYNEQFF. DNA of the CDR3: TGTGCCAGTAGTATACTTGGCGGGACGACCTACAATGAGCAGTTCTTC.

The chain couples TRBV5-1 to TRBJ1-2; TRBD1 agrees at 10 bases. The trim removed 4 bases at V and 0 bases at J, leaving 3 bases unmatched. This CDR3 is 15 amino acids long. The V gene's germline CDR1 is SGHRS and CDR2 YFSETQ. The DNA for the CDR3 is TGCGCCAGCAGCACCGGACAGGGGGCTAACTATGGCTACACCTTC. It yields the protein CASSTGQGANYGYTF.

The chain joins TRBV19 to TRBJ1-2; maybe TRBD1 (6 bases). CDR1 is LNHDA and CDR2 is SQIVND in the germline V gene (reference sequence). The CDR3 has 15 amino acids. Between the trimmed V and J ends, which lost 5 bases and 6 bases, there was a span of 19 bases. CDR3 region: CASSLPGHLRDGYTF. For the CDR3, the DNA is TGTGCCAGTAGTCTACCGGGACACCTGAGGGATGGCTACACCTTC.

V gene TRBV6-4 combines with J gene TRBJ2-2; TRBD1 matches at 9 bases. Germline-derived CDR1 and CDR2 are MRHNA and SNTAGT. The CDR3 covers 14 residues. V was pared by 3 bases and J by 6 bases, with 2 bases of the junction left unmatched. CDR3 DNA: TGTGCCAGCAGTGAACAGGGGGCTGCCGGGGAGCTGTTTTTT. This encodes CASSEQGAAGELFF.

This rearrangement joins TRBV10-1 to TRBJ2-7; D gene ambiguous. V was cut by 8 bases and J by 5 bases, with 16 bases left in between. Germline values: CDR1 WNHNN, CDR2 SYGVQD (reference sequence). The CDR3 is 13 amino acids. The CDR3 protein is CASSSGRSHEQYF. As DNA, the CDR3 is TGCGCCAGCTCCTCAGGCAGGTCCCACGAGCAGTACTTC.

This sequence joins TRBV5-5 and TRBJ2-7, with D possibly matching TRBD1 (6 bases). CDR1 and CDR2 from the germline V gene are SGHKS and YYEKEE (reference sequence). V shed 0 bases and J shed 2 bases, with 12 bases lying between them. This CDR3 comprises 15 residues. The CDR3 bases are TGTGCCAGCAGCTTGGGTCGACAGGACCCCTACGAGCAGTACTTC. Translated: CASSLGRQDPYEQYF.

This clone was counted only a few times. The J gene is TRBJ2-1, the V gene TRBV19, with D perhaps matching TRBD2 (6 bases). Germline CDR1 is LNHDA and CDR2 is SQIVND (reference sequence). Trimming cost V 5 bases and J 6 bases, with 11 bases left between them. This CDR3 has 13 amino acids. CDR3 nucleotides: TGTGCCAGTAGTTCGTGGGGACTCAATGAGCAGTTCTTC. Protein product: CASSSWGLNEQFF.

The V call is TRBV4-1, the J call TRBJ2-7; 11 bases agree with TRBD1. CDR3 length equals 19 residues. The V segment lost 0 bases and the J segment 5 bases; nucleotides outside the gene matches: 15. Germline V gives CDR1 MGHRA, CDR2 YSYEKL. CDR3 region: CASSQDSLPFRTGGHEQYF. CDR3 coding DNA: TGCGCCAGCAGCCAAGATTCATTGCCATTCAGGACAGGGGGCCACGAGCAGTACTTC.

The chain joins TRBV7-7 to TRBJ2-3, with TRBD2 as a possible D gene (6 bases). From germline, CDR1 is SSHAT and CDR2 FNYEAQ (reference sequence). Trimming took off 5 bases at V and 5 bases at J, with 14 bases between the two ends. This CDR3 region has 14 residues. DNA of the CDR3: TGTGCCAGCAGCAAGGAATGGGGAGGAGATACGCAGTATTTT. It translates to CASSKEWGGDTQYF.

This clone was observed a handful of times. The chain combines TRBV6-1 with TRBJ1-3, with D unresolved. The germline V gene encodes CDR1 MNHNS and CDR2 SASEGT. The V end lost 5 bases, the J end lost 2 bases, and 10 bases lay between the germline ends. The CDR3 is made up of 14 amino acids. The CDR3 bases are TGTGCCAGCAGTTGGAGGAGCCCTGGAAACACCATATATTTT. It specifies CASSWRSPGNTIYF.

This clone was counted a few times. The rearrangement links TRBV6-1 to TRBJ2-1, with TRBD1 matching over 7 bases. In germline, CDR1 is MNHNS, CDR2 SASEGT. CDR3 length: 15 amino acids. V lost 8 bases to trimming and J lost 0 bases; unmatched junction nucleotides: 7. This chain's CDR3 is CASGAGTASYNEQFF. The DNA of the CDR3 is TGTGCCAGCGGGGCCGGGACAGCCTCCTACAATGAGCAGTTCTTC.

The J gene is TRBJ2-7, the V gene TRBV11-2; D perhaps matches TRBD2 (6 bases). V lost 0 bases and J lost 1, with 13 bases in between. Germline V CDR1 and CDR2: SGHAT, FQNNGV. The CDR3 covers 16 residues. The CDR3 protein is CASSLDGSWGSYEQYF. The CDR3 DNA sequence: TGTGCCAGCAGCTTAGACGGGAGCTGGGGTTCCTACGAGCAGTACTTC. Combining the CDR3 with reference TRBV11-2 and TRBJ2-7 gives the whole variable domain EAGVAQSPRYKIIEKRQSVAFWCNPISGHATLYWYQQILGQGPKLLIQFQNNGVVDDSQLPKDRFSAERLKGVDSTLKIQPAKLEDSAVYLCASSLDGSWGSYEQYFGPGTRLTVT.